Sequencing of this TCR beta chain was carried out in a study of radiotherapy plus CTLA-4 blockade in lung cancer. Study-wide context: In 18% of patients, objective responses were seen; about 30% had disease control. General study results and limits: Increased serum interferon-beta after radiation also reportedly predicted response strongly.

Clones were sequenced by immunoSEQ multiplex PCR, and TCRdb holds only the in-frame ones, with some missing. The sample records 30,000 to 40,000 clones, more than 70% being singletons. Receiving focal radiation plus CTLA-4 blockade with ipilimumab were patients who had chemo-refractory metastatic non-small-cell lung cancer. There are 17 residues in the CDR3. As to this clone: As yet, its antigen is unknown.

The source of this sequence is a human donor with non-small cell lung cancer who had stable disease on radiotherapy plus ipilimumab. Specimen: peripheral blood, collected from a patient treated with radiotherapy plus ipilimumab. The V gene is TRBV21-1, the J gene TRBJ2-1; the table gives TRBD2 as D, unverified against the DNA. TRBV21-1 is termed a pseudogene. Here the CDR3 reads CASSVPSGTSASNEQFF. The CDR3 DNA follows: TGTGCCAGCAGCGTCCCCTCCGGGACTAGCGCGAGTAATGAGCAGTTCTTC.